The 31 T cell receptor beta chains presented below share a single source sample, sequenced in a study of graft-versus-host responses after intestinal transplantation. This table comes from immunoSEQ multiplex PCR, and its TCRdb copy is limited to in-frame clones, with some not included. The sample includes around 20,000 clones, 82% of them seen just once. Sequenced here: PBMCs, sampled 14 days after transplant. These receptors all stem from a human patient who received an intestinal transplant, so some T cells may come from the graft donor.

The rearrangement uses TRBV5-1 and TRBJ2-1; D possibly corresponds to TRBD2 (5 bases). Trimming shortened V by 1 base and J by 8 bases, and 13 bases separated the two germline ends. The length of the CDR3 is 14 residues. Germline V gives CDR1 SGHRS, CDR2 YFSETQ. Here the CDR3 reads CASSLKARGDEQFF. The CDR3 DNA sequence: TGCGCCAGCAGCTTGAAGGCCCGGGGAGATGAGCAGTTCTTC.

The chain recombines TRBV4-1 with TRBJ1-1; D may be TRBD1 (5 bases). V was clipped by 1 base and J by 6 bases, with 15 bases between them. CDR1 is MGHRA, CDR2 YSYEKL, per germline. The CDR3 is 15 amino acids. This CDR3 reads CASSQVYAGLAEAFF. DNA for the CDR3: TGCGCCAGCAGCCAAGTATATGCGGGGCTCGCTGAAGCTTTCTTT.

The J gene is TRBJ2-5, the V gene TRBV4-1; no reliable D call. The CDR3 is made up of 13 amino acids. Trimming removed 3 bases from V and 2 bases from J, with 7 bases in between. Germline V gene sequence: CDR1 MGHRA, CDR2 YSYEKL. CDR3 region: CASSQRLQETQYF. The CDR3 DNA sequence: TGCGCCAGCAGCCAGAGGTTACAAGAGACCCAGTACTTC.

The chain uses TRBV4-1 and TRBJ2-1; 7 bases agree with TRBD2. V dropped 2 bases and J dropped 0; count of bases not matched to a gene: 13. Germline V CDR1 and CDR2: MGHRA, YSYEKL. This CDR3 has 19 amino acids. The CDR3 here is CASSQWASGTGGSYNEQFF. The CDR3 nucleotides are TGCGCCAGCAGCCAATGGGCTAGCGGCACCGGCGGCTCCTACAATGAGCAGTTCTTC.

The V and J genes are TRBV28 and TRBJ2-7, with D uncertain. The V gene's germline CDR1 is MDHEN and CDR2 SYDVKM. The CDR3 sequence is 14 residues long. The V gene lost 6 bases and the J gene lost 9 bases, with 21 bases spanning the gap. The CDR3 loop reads CASSPSQRSIGQYF. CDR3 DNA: TGTGCCAGCAGCCCCTCCCAACGGAGCATAGGGCAGTACTTC.

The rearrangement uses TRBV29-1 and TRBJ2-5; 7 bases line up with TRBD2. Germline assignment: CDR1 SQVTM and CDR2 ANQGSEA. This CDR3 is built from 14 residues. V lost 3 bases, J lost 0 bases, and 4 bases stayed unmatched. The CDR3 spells CSVEGLTYQETQYF. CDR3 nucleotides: TGCAGCGTTGAGGGACTAACGTACCAAGAGACCCAGTACTTC.

The CDR3 DNA sequence: TGTGCCAGCAGAGGGACAGGGCCTCGTCAGCCCCAGCATTTT. Residues: CASRGTGPRQPQHF. V and J are TRBV6-1 and TRBJ1-5; 9 nucleotides agree with TRBD1. V shed 6 bases and J 6 bases; nucleotides not matched to a gene: 6. Germline-derived CDR1 and CDR2 are MNHNS and SASEGT. There are 14 residues in the CDR3.

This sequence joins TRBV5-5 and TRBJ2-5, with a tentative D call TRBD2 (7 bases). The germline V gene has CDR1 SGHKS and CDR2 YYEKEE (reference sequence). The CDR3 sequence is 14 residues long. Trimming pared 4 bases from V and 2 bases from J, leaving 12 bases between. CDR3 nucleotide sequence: TGTGCCAGCAGCGAACAGGGACTACAAGAGACCCAGTACTTC. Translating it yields CASSEQGLQETQYF.

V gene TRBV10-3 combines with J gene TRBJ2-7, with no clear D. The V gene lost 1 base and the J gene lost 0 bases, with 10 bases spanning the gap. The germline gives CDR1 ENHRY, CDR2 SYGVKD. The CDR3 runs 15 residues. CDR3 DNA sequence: TGTGCCATCAGTGAGTGGCCACTAAGCTCCTACGAGCAGTACTTC. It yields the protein CAISEWPLSSYEQYF.

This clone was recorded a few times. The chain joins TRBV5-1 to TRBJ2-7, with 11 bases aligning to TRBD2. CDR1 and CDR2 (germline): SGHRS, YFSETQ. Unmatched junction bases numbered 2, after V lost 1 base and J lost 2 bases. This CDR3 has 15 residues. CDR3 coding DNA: TGCGCCAGCAGCTTGAATAGCGGGGGGGCCTACGAGCAGTACTTC. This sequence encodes CASSLNSGGAYEQYF. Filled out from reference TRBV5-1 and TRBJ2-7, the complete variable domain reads KAGVTQTPRYLIKTRGQQVTLSCSPISGHRSVSWYQQTPGQGLQFLFEYFSETQRNKGNFPGRFSGRQFSNSRSEMNVSTLELGDSALYLCASSLNSGGAYEQYFGPGTRLTVT.

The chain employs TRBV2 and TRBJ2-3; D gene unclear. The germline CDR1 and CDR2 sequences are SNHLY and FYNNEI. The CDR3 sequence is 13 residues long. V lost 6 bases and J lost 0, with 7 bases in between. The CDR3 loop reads CASRQQSTDTQYF. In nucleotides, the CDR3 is TGTGCCAGCAGGCAACAAAGCACAGATACGCAGTATTTT. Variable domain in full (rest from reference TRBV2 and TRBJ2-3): EPEVTQTPSHQVTQMGQEVILRCVPISNHLYFYWYRQILGQKVEFLVSFYNNEISEKSEIFDDQFSVERPDGSNFTLKIRSTKLEDSAMYFCASRQQSTDTQYFGPGTRLTVL.

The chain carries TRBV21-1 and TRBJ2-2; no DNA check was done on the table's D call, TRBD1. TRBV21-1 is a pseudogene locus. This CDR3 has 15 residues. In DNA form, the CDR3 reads TGTGCCAGCAGCAAACAGGGGGCGAACACCGGGGAGCTGTTTTTT. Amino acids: CASSKQGANTGELFF.

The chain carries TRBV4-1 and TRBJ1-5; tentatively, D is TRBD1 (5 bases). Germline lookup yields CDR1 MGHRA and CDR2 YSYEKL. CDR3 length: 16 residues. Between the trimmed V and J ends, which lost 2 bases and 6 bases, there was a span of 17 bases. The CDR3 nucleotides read TGCGCCAGCAGCCAAACCGGGACCGGCGGGGTTCAGCCCCAGCATTTT. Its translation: CASSQTGTGGVQPQHF.

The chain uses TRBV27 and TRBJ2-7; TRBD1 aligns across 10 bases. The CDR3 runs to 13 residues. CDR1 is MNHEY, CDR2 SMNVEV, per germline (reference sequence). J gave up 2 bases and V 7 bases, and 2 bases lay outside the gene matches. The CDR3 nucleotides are TGTGCCAGCAAGGGACAGGGGACCTACGAGCAGTACTTC. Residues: CASKGQGTYEQYF.

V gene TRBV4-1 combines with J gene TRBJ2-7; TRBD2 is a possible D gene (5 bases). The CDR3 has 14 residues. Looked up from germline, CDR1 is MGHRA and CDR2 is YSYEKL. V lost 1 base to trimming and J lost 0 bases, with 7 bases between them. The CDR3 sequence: CASSQVGSSYEQYF. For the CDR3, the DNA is TGCGCCAGCAGCCAAGTAGGGAGCTCCTACGAGCAGTACTTC.

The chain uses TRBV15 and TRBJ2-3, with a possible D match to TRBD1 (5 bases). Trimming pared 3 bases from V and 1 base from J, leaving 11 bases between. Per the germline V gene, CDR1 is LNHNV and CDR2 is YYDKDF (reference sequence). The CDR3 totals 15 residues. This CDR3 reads CATSRDVRGTDTQYF. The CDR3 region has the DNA TGTGCCACCAGCAGGGACGTCAGGGGCACAGATACGCAGTATTTT.

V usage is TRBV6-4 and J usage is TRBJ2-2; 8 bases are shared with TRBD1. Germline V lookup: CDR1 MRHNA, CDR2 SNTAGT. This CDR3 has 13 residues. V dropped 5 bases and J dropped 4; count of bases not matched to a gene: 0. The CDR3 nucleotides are TGTGCCAGCAGTACAGGGGGCACCGGGGAGCTGTTTTTT. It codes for CASSTGGTGELFF.

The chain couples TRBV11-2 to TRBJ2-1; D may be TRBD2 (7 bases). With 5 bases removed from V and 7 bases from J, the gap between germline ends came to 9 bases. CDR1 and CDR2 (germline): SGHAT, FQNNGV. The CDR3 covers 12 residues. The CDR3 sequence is CASSGGANEQFF. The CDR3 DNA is TGTGCCAGCAGCGGGGGGGCGAATGAGCAGTTCTTC.

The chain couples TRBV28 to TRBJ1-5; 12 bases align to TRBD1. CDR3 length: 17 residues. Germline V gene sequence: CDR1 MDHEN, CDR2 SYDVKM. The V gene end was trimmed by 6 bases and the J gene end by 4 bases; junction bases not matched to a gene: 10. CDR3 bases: TGTGCCAGCAGGCCGCCGCGGGACAGGGGGCTGAATCAGCCCCAGCATTTT. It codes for CASRPPRDRGLNQPQHF.

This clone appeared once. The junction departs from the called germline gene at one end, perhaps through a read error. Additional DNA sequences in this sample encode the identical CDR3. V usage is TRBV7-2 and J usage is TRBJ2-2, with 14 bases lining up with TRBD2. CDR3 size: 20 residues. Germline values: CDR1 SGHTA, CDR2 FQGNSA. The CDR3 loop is CASSLAIGLAGGENTGELFF. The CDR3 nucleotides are TGTGCCAGCAGTTTAGCGATAGGACTAGCGGGGGGCGAGAACACCGGGGAGCTGTTTTTT.

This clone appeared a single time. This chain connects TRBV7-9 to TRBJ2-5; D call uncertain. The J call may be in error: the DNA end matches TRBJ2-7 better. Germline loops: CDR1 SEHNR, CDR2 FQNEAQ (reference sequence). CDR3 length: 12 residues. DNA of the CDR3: TGTGCCAGCAGCGTACAGATTTACGAGCAGTACTTC. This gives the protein CASSVQIYEQYF.

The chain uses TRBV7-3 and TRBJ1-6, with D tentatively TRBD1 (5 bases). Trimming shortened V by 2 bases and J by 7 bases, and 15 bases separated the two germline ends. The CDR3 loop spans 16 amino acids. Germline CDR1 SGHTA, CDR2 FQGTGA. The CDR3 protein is CASSLPSGLPNSPLHF. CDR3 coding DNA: TGTGCCAGCAGCTTACCGTCGGGACTTCCGAATTCACCCCTCCACTTT. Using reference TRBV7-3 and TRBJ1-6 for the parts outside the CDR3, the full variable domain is GAGVSQTPSNKVTEKGKYVELRCDPISGHTALYWYRQSLGQGPEFLIYFQGTGAADDSGLPNDRFFAVRPEGSVSTLKIQRTERGDSAVYLCASSLPSGLPNSPLHFGNGTRLTVT.

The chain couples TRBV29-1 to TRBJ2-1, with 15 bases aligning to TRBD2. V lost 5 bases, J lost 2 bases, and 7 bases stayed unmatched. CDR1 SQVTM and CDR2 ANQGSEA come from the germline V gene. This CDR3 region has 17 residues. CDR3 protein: CSVIGLAGGQTYNEQFF. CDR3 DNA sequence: TGCAGCGTTATTGGACTAGCGGGGGGGCAAACCTACAATGAGCAGTTCTTC.

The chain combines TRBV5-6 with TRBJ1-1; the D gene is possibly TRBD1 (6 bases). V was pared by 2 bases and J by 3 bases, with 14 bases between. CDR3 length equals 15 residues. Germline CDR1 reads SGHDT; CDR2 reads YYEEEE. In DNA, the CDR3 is TGTGCCAGCAGCTTAGTCAGGGAGGGGGACACTGAAGCTTTCTTT. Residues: CASSLVREGDTEAFF.

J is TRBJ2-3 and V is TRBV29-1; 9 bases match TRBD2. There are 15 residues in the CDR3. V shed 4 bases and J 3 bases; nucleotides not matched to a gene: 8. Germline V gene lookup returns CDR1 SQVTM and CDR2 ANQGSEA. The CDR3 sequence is CSVGSLAGKTDTQYF. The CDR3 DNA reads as TGCAGCGTTGGGTCGCTAGCGGGAAAGACAGATACGCAGTATTTT.

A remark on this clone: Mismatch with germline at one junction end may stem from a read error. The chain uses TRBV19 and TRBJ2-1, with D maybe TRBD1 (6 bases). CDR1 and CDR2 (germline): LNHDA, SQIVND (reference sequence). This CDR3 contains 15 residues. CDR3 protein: CAGSIGGSPYNEQFF. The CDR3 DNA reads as TGTGCCGGTAGTATAGGGGGATCCCCGTACAATGAGCAGTTCTTC.

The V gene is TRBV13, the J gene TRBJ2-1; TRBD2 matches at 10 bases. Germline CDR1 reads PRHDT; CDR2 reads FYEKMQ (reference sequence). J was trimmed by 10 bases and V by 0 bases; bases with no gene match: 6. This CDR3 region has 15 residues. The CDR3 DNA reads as TGTGCCAGCAGCTTAGGACTAGCGGGGAGTCGGGAGCAGTTCTTC. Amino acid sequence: CASSLGLAGSREQFF.

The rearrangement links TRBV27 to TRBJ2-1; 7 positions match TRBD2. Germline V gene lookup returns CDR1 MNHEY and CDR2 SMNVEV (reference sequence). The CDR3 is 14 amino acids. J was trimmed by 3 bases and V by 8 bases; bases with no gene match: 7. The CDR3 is CASGWEGHYNEQFF. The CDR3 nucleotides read TGTGCCAGCGGGTGGGAGGGCCACTACAATGAGCAGTTCTTC.

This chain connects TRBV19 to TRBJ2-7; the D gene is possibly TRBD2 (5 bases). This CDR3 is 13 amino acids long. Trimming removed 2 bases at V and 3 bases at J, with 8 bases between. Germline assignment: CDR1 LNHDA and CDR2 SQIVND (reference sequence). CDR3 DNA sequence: TGTGCCAGTAGTATATCCGAGGGCTACGAGCAGTACTTC. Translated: CASSISEGYEQYF.

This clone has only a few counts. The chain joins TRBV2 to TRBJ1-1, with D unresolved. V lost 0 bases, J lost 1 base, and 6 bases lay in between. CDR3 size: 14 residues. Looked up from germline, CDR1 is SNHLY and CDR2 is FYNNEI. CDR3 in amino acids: CASSEAGPNTEAFF. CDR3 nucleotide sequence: TGTGCCAGCAGTGAAGCAGGGCCGAACACTGAAGCTTTCTTT.

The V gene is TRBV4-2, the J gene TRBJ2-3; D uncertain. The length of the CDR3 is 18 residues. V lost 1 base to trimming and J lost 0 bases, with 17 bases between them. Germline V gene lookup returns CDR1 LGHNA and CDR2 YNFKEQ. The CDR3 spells CASSQVPPAESSTDTQYF. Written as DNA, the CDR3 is TGTGCCAGCAGCCAAGTTCCACCGGCCGAATCTAGCACAGATACGCAGTATTTT.